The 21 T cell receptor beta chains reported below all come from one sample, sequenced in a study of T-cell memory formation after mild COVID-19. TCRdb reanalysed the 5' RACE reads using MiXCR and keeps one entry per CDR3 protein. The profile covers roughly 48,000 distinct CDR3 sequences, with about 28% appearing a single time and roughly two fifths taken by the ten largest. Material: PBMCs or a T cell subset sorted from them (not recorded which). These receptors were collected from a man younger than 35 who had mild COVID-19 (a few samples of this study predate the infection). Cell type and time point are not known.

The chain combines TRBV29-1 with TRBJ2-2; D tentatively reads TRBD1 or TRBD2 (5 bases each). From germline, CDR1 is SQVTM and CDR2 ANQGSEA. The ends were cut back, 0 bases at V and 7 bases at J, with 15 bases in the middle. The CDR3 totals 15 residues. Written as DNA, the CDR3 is TGCAGCGTTGAAGATTGGGCAGGGAGCGTCGGGGAGCTGTTTTTT. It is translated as CSVEDWAGSVGELFF.

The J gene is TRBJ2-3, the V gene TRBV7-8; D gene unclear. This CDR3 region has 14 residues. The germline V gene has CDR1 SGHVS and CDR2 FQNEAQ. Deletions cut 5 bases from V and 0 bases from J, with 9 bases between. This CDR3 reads CASSPDFSTDTQYF. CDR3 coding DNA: TGTGCCAGCAGCCCCGACTTTAGCACAGATACGCAGTATTTT.

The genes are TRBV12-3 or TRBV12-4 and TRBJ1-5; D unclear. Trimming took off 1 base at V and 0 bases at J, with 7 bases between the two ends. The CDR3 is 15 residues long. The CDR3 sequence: CASSLGDYSNQPQHF. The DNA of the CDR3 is TGTGCCAGCAGTTTAGGGGATTATAGCAATCAGCCCCAGCATTTT.

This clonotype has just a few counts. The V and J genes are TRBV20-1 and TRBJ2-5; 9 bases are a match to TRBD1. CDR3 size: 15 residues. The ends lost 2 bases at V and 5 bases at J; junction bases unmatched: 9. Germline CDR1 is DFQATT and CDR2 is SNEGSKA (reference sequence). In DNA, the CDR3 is TGCAGTGCTAGACCCCCCGGGACAGGGATGGAGACCCAGTACTTC. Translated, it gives CSARPPGTGMETQYF.

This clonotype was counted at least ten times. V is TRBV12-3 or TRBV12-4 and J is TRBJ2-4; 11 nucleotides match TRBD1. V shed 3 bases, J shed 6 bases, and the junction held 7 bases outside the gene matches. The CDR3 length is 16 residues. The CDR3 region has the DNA TGTGCCAGCAGTTTGAGGGGGACAGGGGGAGGAAACATTCAGTACTTC. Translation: CASSLRGTGGGNIQYF.

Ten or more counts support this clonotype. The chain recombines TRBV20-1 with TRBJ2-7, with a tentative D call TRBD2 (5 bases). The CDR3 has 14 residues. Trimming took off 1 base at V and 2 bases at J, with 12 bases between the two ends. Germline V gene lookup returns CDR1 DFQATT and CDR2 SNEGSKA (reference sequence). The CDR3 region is CSARGRDNTYEQYV. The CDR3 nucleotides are TGCAGTGCTAGAGGCCGGGATAACACCTACGAGCAGTACGTC.

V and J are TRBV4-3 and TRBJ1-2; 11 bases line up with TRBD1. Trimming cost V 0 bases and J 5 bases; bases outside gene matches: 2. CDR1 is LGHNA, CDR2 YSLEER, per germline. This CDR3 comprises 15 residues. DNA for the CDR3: TGCGCCAGCAGCCAAGACGGGACAGGGGGTTATGGCTACACCTTC. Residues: CASSQDGTGGYGYTF.

The CDR3 nucleotides read TGTGCCAGCAGTCTAGGGACAGGAGTAAACAATGAGCAGTTCTTC. It translates to CASSLGTGVNNEQFF. The gene calls are TRBV2 and TRBJ2-1; TRBD1 agrees at 8 bases. V gave up 5 bases and J gave up 5 bases; unmatched junction bases: 8. The CDR3 has 15 residues. The germline V gene has CDR1 SNHLY and CDR2 FYNNEI.

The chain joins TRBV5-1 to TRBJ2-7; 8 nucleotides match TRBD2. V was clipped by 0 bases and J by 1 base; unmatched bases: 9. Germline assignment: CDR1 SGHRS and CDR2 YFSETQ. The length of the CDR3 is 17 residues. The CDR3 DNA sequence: TGCGCCAGCAGCTTGGCTGATACTCGGGAGGGGTCCTACGAGCAGTACTTC. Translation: CASSLADTREGSYEQYF.

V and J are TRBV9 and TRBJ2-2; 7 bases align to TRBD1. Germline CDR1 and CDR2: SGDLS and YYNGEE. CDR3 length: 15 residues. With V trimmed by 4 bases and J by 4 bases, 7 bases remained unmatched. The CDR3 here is CASSPRTGSTGELFF. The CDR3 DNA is TGTGCCAGCAGCCCCAGGACAGGATCCACCGGGGAGCTGTTTTTT.

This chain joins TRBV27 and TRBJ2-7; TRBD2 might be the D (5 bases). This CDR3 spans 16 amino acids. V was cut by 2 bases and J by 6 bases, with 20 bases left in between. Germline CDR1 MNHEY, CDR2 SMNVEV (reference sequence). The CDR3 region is CASSLPPGGRNLEQYF. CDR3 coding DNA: TGTGCCAGCAGTTTACCCCCCGGCGGGCGGAATCTCGAGCAGTACTTC.

The CDR3 spells CASSDLMGNTDTQYF. In DNA form, the CDR3 reads TGTGCCAGCAGTGATCTAATGGGGAACACAGATACGCAGTATTTT. The chain uses TRBV2 and TRBJ2-3; D is uncertain. Per germline, CDR1 SNHLY and CDR2 FYNNEI. The CDR3 is made up of 15 amino acids. Trimming removed 3 bases at V and 2 bases at J, with 12 bases between.

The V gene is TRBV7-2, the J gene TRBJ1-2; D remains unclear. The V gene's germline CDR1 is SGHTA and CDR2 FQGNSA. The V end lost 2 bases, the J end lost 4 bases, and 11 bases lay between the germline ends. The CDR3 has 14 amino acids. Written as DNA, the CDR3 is TGTGCCAGCAGCTTAAGGATTCGGGGCTATGGCTACACCTTC. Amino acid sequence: CASSLRIRGYGYTF.

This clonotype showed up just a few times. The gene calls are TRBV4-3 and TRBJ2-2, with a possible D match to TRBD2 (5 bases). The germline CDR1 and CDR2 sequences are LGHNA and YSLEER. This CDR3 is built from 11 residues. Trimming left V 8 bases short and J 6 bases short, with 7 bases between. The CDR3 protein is CASGRAGELFF. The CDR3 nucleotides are TGCGCCAGCGGGCGGGCCGGGGAGCTGTTTTTT.

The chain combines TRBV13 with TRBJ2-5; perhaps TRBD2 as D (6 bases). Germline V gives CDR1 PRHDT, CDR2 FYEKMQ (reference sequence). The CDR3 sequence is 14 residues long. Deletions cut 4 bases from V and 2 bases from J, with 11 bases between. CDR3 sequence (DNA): TGTGCCAGCAGCTGGGGGGACTGGCAAGAGACCCAGTACTTC. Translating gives CASSWGDWQETQYF.

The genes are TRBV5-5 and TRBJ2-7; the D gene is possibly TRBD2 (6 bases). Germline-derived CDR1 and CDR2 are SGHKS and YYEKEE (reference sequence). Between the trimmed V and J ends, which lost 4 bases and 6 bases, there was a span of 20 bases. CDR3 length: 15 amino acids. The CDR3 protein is CASSATGTRIPEQYV. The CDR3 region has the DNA TGTGCCAGCAGCGCAACCGGGACTCGGATCCCCGAGCAGTACGTC.

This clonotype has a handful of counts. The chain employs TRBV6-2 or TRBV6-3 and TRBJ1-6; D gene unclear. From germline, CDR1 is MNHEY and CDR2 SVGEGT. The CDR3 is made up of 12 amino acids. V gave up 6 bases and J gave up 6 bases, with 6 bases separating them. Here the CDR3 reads CASRVINSPLHF. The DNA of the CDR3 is TGTGCCAGCAGAGTGATTAATTCACCCCTCCACTTT.

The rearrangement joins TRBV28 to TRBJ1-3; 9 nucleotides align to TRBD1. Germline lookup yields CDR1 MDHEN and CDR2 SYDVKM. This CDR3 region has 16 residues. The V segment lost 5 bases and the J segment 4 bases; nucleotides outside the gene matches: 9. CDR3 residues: CASSRTGGRFGNTIYF. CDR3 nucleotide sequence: TGTGCCAGCAGTCGAACAGGGGGCAGGTTCGGAAACACCATATATTTT.

The CDR3 reads CASSQGAASTDTQYF. CDR3 in DNA: TGTGCCAGCAGTCAAGGGGCCGCCAGCACAGATACGCAGTATTTT. The chain has TRBV12-3 or TRBV12-4 and TRBJ2-3, with D possibly matching TRBD1 (5 bases). The CDR3 length is 15 residues. Trimming took 5 bases from V and 0 from J, leaving 12 bases between them.

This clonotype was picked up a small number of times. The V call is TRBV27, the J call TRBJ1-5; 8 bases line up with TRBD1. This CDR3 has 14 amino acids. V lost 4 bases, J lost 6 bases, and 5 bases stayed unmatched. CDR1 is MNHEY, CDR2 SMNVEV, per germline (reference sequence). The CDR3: CASSSQGARQPQHF. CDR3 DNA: TGTGCCAGCAGTTCCCAGGGGGCACGTCAGCCCCAGCATTTT.

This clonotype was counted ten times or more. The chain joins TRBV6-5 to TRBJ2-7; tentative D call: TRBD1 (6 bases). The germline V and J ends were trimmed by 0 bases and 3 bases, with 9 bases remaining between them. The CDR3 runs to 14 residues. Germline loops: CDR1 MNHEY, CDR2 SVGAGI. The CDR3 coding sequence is TGTGCCAGCAGTTACTCCGCAGGGGACTACGAGCAGTACGTC. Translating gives CASSYSAGDYEQYV.